One sample yielded the 23 T cell receptor beta chains listed below, sequenced in a study of CD8 T cells in Susac syndrome. RNA in amounts of roughly 0.5 to 1 ug was reverse transcribed with random hexamers. TCRdb passed the immunoSEQ multiplex PCR reads through MiXCR, listing each CDR3 protein once. The sample consists of 75,000 to 95,000 distinct CDR3 sequences, roughly 91% of them appearing once. Sequencing used CD8+ T cells from PBMCs. Every receptor here comes from a human donor with multiple sclerosis.

V and J are TRBV27 and TRBJ2-6; D is ambiguous. This CDR3 region has 14 residues. The germline V gene encodes CDR1 MNHEY and CDR2 SMNVEV (reference sequence). Trimming stripped 6 bases from V and 0 bases from J, with 6 bases between. CDR3 nucleotides: TGTGCCAGCAGGATAAGCTCTGGGGCCAACGTCCTGACTTTC. This translates into CASRISSGANVLTF. Combining the CDR3 with reference TRBV27 and TRBJ2-6 gives the whole variable domain EAQVTQNPRYLITVTGKKLTVTCSQNMNHEYMSWYRQDPGLGLRQIYYSMNVEVTDKGDVPEGYKVSRKEKRNFPLILESPSPNQTSLYFCASRISSGANVLTFGAGSRLTVL.

The chain links TRBV20-1 to TRBJ1-2; D might be TRBD1 (5 bases). Trimming shortened V by 0 bases and J by 0 bases, and 8 bases separated the two germline ends. The germline gives CDR1 DFQATT, CDR2 SNEGSKA (reference sequence). The CDR3 is 14 residues long. CDR3 region: CSARDRTTNYGYTF. The CDR3 DNA sequence: TGCAGTGCTAGAGATCGGACAACTAACTATGGCTACACCTTC.

The chain uses TRBV12-3 or TRBV12-4 and TRBJ2-3; TRBD2 matches at 13 bases. The CDR3 is 22 residues long. V dropped 3 bases and J dropped 0; count of bases not matched to a gene: 18. Here the CDR3 DNA reads TGTGCCAGCAGTTTCCAAGATGGACTAGCGGGAGAGCTCATAACTAGCACAGATACGCAGTATTTT. It codes for CASSFQDGLAGELITSTDTQYF.

This clonotype was recorded once. One end of the junction is discordant with germline, which a read error may explain. The chain employs TRBV28 and TRBJ1-5; 9 positions match TRBD1. Germline-derived CDR1 and CDR2 are MDHEN and SYDVKM. CDR3 length: 15 amino acids. The CDR3 DNA is TGTGCCAGCAGTTGGGGACAGGGTAGCAATCACCCCCAGCATTTT. Its translation is CASSWGQGSNHPQHF.

The chain uses TRBV7-9 and TRBJ2-1, with TRBD1 matching 8 bases. Germline V lookup: CDR1 SEHNR, CDR2 FQNEAQ (reference sequence). J gave up 7 bases and V 7 bases, and 12 bases lay outside the gene matches. The CDR3 has 15 residues. The CDR3 protein is CASIAPGQAHNEQFF. In DNA, the CDR3 is TGTGCCAGCATCGCCCCGGGACAGGCCCATAATGAGCAGTTCTTC.

The rearrangement joins TRBV15 to TRBJ1-2, with TRBD1 matching 10 bases. Trimming cost V 4 bases and J 4 bases; bases outside gene matches: 3. This CDR3 contains 14 residues. Germline loops: CDR1 LNHNV, CDR2 YYDKDF (reference sequence). CDR3 in DNA: TGTGCCACCAGCACCCGGACAGGGGGCTATGGCTACACCTTC. Translating it yields CATSTRTGGYGYTF. Using reference TRBV15 and TRBJ1-2 for the parts outside the CDR3, the full variable domain is DAMVIQNPRYQVTQFGKPVTLSCSQTLNHNVMYWYQQKSSQAPKLLFHYYDKDFNNEADTPDNFQSRRPNTSFCFLDIRSPGLGDTAMYLCATSTRTGGYGYTFGSGTRLTVV.

The J gene is TRBJ2-1, the V gene TRBV5-4; D not certain. Germline assignment: CDR1 SGHNT and CDR2 YYREEE (reference sequence). There are 12 residues in the CDR3. Trimming took 4 bases from V and 5 from J, leaving 7 bases between them. The CDR3 nucleotides are TGTGCCAGCAGCGATTACAACAATGAGCAGTTCTTC. It translates to CASSDYNNEQFF.

V usage is TRBV28 and J usage is TRBJ2-7, with 7 bases fitting TRBD2. CDR1 is MDHEN, CDR2 SYDVKM, per germline. CDR3 size: 14 residues. The V gene end was trimmed by 7 bases and the J gene end by 3 bases; junction bases not matched to a gene: 9. The CDR3 DNA follows: TGTGCCAGCACCGAAGGCGGCGGGAGCTACGAGCAGTACTTC. Protein: CASTEGGGSYEQYF.

This clonotype was recorded a few times. V usage is TRBV20-1 and J usage is TRBJ1-1, with D hard to call. The length of the CDR3 is 14 residues. The germline V gene encodes CDR1 DFQATT and CDR2 SNEGSKA (reference sequence). Trimming removed 3 bases from V and 5 bases from J, with 16 bases in between. CDR3 in amino acids: CSARNGMGGTEAFF. CDR3 nucleotide sequence: TGCAGTGCTAGGAATGGCATGGGAGGAACTGAAGCTTTCTTT.

This clonotype was counted once. The J gene is TRBJ1-2, the V gene TRBV24-1; possibly TRBD1 for D (6 bases). The CDR3 runs to 19 residues. With 7 bases removed from V and 0 bases from J, the gap between germline ends came to 26 bases. Germline V gene lookup returns CDR1 KGHDR and CDR2 SFDVKD. In DNA, the CDR3 is TGTGCCACCAGCGATGGGCGGACAGACCAATACAGACCTAACTATGGCTACACCTTC. Translated: CATSDGRTDQYRPNYGYTF.

The chain links TRBV7-6 to TRBJ2-1, with D uncertain. The CDR3 has 15 amino acids. The V and J ends lost 1 base and 3 bases respectively, with 10 bases between them. CDR1 and CDR2 (germline): SGHVS, FNYEAQ. As DNA, the CDR3 is TGTGCCAGCAGCTTAGATCCCGTGGGCTACAATGAGCAGTTCTTC. Its protein is CASSLDPVGYNEQFF.

The chain couples TRBV2 to TRBJ2-1, with D tentatively TRBD1 (6 bases). The CDR3 is 17 amino acids. The ends were cut back, 6 bases at V and 3 bases at J, with 21 bases in the middle. The germline V gene has CDR1 SNHLY and CDR2 FYNNEI. CDR3 residues: CASRETVRDILYNEQFF. In DNA form, the CDR3 reads TGTGCCAGCAGAGAAACGGTCCGGGACATCCTCTACAATGAGCAGTTCTTC.

The chain couples TRBV27 to TRBJ1-1, with D hard to call. The CDR3 spans 13 residues. V was clipped by 3 bases and J by 4 bases, with 9 bases between them. CDR1 MNHEY and CDR2 SMNVEV come from the germline V gene (reference sequence). The CDR3 loop reads CASSFLGATEAFF. CDR3 nucleotide sequence: TGTGCCAGCAGTTTTTTGGGAGCCACTGAAGCTTTCTTT.

The rearrangement joins TRBV9 to TRBJ1-3, with D possibly being TRBD1 (6 bases). This CDR3 is 14 amino acids long. Germline loops: CDR1 SGDLS, CDR2 YYNGEE. The germline V and J ends were trimmed by 3 bases and 1 base, with 8 bases remaining between them. CDR3 amino acids: CASSDTGSGNTIYF. The DNA for the CDR3 is TGTGCCAGCAGCGACACAGGGTCTGGAAACACCATATATTTT.

This chain connects TRBV7-9 to TRBJ2-7; weak D call: TRBD1 (5 bases). CDR1 is SEHNR and CDR2 is FQNEAQ in the germline V gene (reference sequence). The CDR3 spans 14 residues. V gave up 5 bases and J gave up 2 bases, with 13 bases separating them. CDR3 in DNA: TGTGCCAGCAGCCCTGTCCAGGGAACCTACGAGCAGTACTTC. Translated, it gives CASSPVQGTYEQYF.

The chain recombines TRBV6-5 with TRBJ2-7; no definite D call. Trimming cost V 8 bases and J 7 bases, with 9 bases left between them. The CDR3 totals 10 residues. Germline V lookup: CDR1 MNHEY, CDR2 SVGAGI. CDR3 protein: CASLSVEQYF. CDR3 nucleotides: TGTGCCAGCTTATCCGTGGAGCAGTACTTC.

This chain joins TRBV6-5 and TRBJ1-6; D not certain. The CDR3 consists of 13 residues. The ends were cut back, 1 base at V and 9 bases at J, with 7 bases in the middle. Per the germline V gene, CDR1 is MNHEY and CDR2 is SVGAGI. CDR3 loop: CASSYYKGSPLHF. The CDR3 DNA reads TGTGCCAGCAGTTACTACAAGGGTTCACCCCTCCACTTT.

This chain joins TRBV4-3 and TRBJ1-1; D ambiguous. CDR1 is LGHNA and CDR2 is YSLEER in the germline V gene. Between the trimmed V and J ends, which lost 4 bases and 3 bases, there was a span of 12 bases. There are 14 residues in the CDR3. The CDR3 region is CASSLAKGYTEAFF. The CDR3 DNA reads as TGCGCCAGCAGCCTCGCCAAGGGATACACTGAAGCTTTCTTT.

J is TRBJ2-2 and V is TRBV15; TRBD1 matches 9 bases. This CDR3 comprises 14 residues. V shed 8 bases and J 7 bases; nucleotides not matched to a gene: 8. Germline CDR1 reads LNHNV; CDR2 reads YYDKDF (reference sequence). The DNA of the CDR3 is TGTGCCACCCGAGGACAGGGGTTGAGCGGGGAGCTGTTTTTT. Protein sequence: CATRGQGLSGELFF.

The chain uses TRBV27 and TRBJ2-7; 8 bases are a match to TRBD1. Per the germline V gene, CDR1 is MNHEY and CDR2 is SMNVEV (reference sequence). The length of the CDR3 is 15 residues. The V segment lost 4 bases and the J segment 2 bases; nucleotides outside the gene matches: 7. The CDR3 spells CASSSGQGSPYEQYF. In DNA, the CDR3 is TGTGCCAGCAGTTCCGGACAGGGAAGCCCCTACGAGCAGTACTTC.

This rearrangement joins TRBV20-1 to TRBJ2-1; D is unclear. CDR1 and CDR2 from the germline V gene are DFQATT and SNEGSKA (reference sequence). The ends were cut back, 3 bases at V and 4 bases at J, with 13 bases in the middle. The CDR3 length is 14 residues. This CDR3 reads CSARVLASYNEQFF. The CDR3 DNA sequence: TGCAGTGCTAGGGTCCTGGCCAGTTACAATGAGCAGTTCTTC.

This sequence joins TRBV9 and TRBJ2-2; weak D call: TRBD1 (5 bases). V was pared by 4 bases and J by 2 bases, with 15 bases between. Germline assignment: CDR1 SGDLS and CDR2 YYNGEE. The CDR3 has 16 amino acids. The CDR3 reads CASSPRLQGNTGELFF. CDR3 nucleotide sequence: TGTGCCAGCAGCCCTCGCTTGCAGGGTAACACCGGGGAGCTGTTTTTT.

J is TRBJ2-2 and V is TRBV29-1, with D possibly called TRBD1 or TRBD2 (5 bases each). The V gene lost 8 bases and the J gene lost 7 bases, with 14 bases spanning the gap. Looked up from germline, CDR1 is SQVTM and CDR2 is ANQGSEA. The CDR3 has 12 amino acids. CDR3 in amino acids: CSPRRDGGELFF. CDR3 coding DNA: TGCAGCCCGAGACGGGACGGCGGGGAGCTGTTTTTT.